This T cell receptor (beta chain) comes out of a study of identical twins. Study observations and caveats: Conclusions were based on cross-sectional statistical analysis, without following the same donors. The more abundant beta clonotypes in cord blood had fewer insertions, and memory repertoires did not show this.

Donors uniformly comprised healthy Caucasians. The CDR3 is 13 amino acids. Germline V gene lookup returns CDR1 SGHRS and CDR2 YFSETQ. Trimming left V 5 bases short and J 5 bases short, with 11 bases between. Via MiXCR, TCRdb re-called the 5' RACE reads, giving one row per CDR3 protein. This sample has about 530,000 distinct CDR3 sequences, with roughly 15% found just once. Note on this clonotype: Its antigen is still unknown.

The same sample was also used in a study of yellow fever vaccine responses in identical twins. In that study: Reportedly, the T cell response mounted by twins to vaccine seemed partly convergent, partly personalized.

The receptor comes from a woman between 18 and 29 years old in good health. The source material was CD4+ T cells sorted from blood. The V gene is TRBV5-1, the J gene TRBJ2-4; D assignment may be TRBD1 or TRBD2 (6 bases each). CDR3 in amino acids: CASRTEGENIQYF. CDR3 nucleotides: TGCGCCAGCAGAACGGAGGGGGAAAACATTCAGTACTTC.